This T cell receptor (beta chain) was retrieved from a study of T-cell reconstitution after alpha-beta-depleted transplantation in children. Unique molecular identifiers were used in preparing the TCRbeta library. TCRdb re-analysed the PCR reads in MiXCR, keeping a single row per CDR3 protein. This sample has 350,000 to 450,000 distinct CDR3 sequences; about 14% occur once, and the top ten carry over 3.5%. Sample: PBMCs, taken from the stem cell graft. This TCR was recovered from a human donor who donated a stem cell graft to a child with Fanconi anemia.

The CDR3 sequence: CAIKASDSYNEQFF. CDR3 coding DNA: TGTGCCATCAAGGCTAGCGACTCCTACAATGAGCAGTTCTTC. This chain joins TRBV10-3 and TRBJ2-1, with D maybe TRBD2 (6 bases). The CDR3 covers 14 residues. Trimming removed 7 bases from V and 0 bases from J, with 10 bases in between. Germline V CDR1 and CDR2: ENHRY, SYGVKD.